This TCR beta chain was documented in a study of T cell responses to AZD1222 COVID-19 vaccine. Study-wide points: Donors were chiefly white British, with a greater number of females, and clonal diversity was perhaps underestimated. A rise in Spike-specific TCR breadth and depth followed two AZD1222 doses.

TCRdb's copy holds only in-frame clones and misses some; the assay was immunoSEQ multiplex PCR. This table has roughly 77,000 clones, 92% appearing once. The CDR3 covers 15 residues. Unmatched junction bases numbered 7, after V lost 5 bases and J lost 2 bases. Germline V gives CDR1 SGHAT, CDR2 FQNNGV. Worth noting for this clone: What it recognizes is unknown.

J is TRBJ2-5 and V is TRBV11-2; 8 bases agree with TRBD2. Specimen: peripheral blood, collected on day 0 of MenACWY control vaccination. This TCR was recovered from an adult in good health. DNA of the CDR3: TGTGCCAGCAGCGCCGTACGGGGGGGACAAGAGACCCAGTACTTC. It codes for CASSAVRGGQETQYF.